The clone carrying this T cell receptor beta chain was seen only a few times. The antigen is not known. The PCR made use of 60 Vbeta and 13 Jbeta primers. The method was immunoSEQ multiplex PCR; TCRdb's version includes in-frame clones alone and lacks a portion of them. The table shows some 180,000 clones, with about an eighth occurring only once. This sample is part of a study of cytomegalovirus exposure and HLA in healthy donors. The CDR3 is made up of 15 amino acids. Germline-derived CDR1 and CDR2 are LNHDA and SQIVND (reference sequence). V gave up 3 bases and J gave up 5 bases; unmatched junction bases: 6. Findings of the study overall: When analyzed later, a missense DCLRE1C variant was found to be linked to TCR beta V- and J-gene trimming. Analyzed later, most CMV-associated TCR beta chains appeared HLA-restricted. TCR beta chains numbering roughly 150 were designated cytomegalovirus-associated.

This clonotype was sampled from a man over 45 in good health and CMV-seropositive. The rearrangement uses TRBV19 and TRBJ2-2, with 7 bases identical to TRBD1. The sample taken for sequencing was PBMCs. CDR3 DNA: TGTGCCAGTAGTATGAAACAGGGGAAAACCGGGGAGCTGTTTTTT. Its translation: CASSMKQGKTGELFF.